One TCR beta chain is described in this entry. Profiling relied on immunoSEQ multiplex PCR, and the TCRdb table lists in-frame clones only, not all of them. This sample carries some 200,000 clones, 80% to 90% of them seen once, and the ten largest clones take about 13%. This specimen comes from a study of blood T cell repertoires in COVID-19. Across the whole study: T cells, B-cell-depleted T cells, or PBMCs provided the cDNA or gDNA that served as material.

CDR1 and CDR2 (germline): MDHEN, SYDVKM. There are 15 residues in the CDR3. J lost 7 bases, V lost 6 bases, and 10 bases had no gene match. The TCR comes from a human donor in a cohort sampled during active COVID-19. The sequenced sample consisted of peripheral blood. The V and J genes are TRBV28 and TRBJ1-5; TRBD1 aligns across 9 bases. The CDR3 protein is CASSLQTGGGQPQHF. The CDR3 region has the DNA TGTGCCAGCAGCCTCCAAACAGGGGGCGGGCAGCCCCAGCATTTT.